This TCR beta chain emerged from a study of OX40 agonist ivuxolimab in advanced cancers. Study summary: Patients' therapy was ivuxolimab, an antibody that acts as an agonist of OX40 (CD134). Patients achieving partial responses numbered three: one hepatocellular carcinoma case and two cutaneous melanoma cases.

J was trimmed by 2 bases and V by 6 bases; bases with no gene match: 3. CDR3 size: 13 residues. The germline gives CDR1 LNHDA, CDR2 SQIVND (reference sequence). General study findings and limits: Also showing low normalized T-cell clonal expansion were some of the nonresponders. Both CD4+ and CD8+ T cell populations in blood had undergone clonal expansion by week 6 at 0.1 to 3.0 mg/kg.

Note on this clone: What it binds is unknown.

Measured with immunoSEQ multiplex PCR; TCRdb has only the in-frame clones, and not every one. The sample yields around 46,000 clones, 82% seen once. V usage is TRBV19 and J usage is TRBJ2-5, with 7 bases that match TRBD1. The source was CD4+ or CD8+ T cells sorted from blood, collected in a trial of the OX40 agonist ivuxolimab. This TCR came from an adult with an advanced solid tumor such as melanoma, head and neck, liver or kidney cancer. The CDR3 nucleotides read TGTGCCAGTAGCCAGGGGGATCAAGAGACCCAGTACTTC. It specifies CASSQGDQETQYF.